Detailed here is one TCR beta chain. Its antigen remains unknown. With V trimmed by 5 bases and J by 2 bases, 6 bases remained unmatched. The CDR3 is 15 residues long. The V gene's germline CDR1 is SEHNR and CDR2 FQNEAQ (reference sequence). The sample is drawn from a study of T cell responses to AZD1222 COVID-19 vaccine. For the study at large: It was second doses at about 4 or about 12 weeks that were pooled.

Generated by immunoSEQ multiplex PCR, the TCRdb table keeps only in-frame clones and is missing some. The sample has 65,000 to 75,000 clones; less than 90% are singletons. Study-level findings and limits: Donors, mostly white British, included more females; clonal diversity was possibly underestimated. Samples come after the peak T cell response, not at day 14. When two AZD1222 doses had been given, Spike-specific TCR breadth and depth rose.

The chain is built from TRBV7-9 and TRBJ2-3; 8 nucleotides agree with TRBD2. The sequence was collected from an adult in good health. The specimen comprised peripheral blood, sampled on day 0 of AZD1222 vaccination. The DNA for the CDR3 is TGTGCCAGCAGCATGAGCGGGAGCCACACAGATACGCAGTATTTT. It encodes CASSMSGSHTDTQYF. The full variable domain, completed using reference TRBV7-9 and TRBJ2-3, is DTGVSQNPRHKITKRGQNVTFRCDPISEHNRLYWYRQTLGQGPEFLTYFQNEAQLEKSRLLSDRFSAERPKGSFSTLEIQRTEQGDSAMYLCASSMSGSHTDTQYFGPGTRLTVL.